The next 13 T cell receptor beta chains were all read from a single sample in a study of blood T cell repertoires in COVID-19. Profiled with immunoSEQ multiplex PCR; TCRdb holds only in-frame clones, not every one. The profile shows 250,000 or so clones, approximately 86% of them singletons. Sample: peripheral blood. The source of these receptors is a man aged 35 to 55 with active or convalescent COVID-19.

V is TRBV7-7 and J is TRBJ2-3; 8 positions agree with TRBD1. Germline assignment: CDR1 SSHAT and CDR2 FNYEAQ (reference sequence). This CDR3 has 16 residues. Trimming took 5 bases from V and 3 from J; bases not matched to a gene: 10. The CDR3 protein is CASSPDRGLVTDTQYF. CDR3 in DNA: TGTGCCAGCAGCCCCGACAGGGGCTTAGTTACAGATACGCAGTATTTT.

The chain combines TRBV7-9 with TRBJ2-1, with D possibly matching TRBD2 (6 bases). The CDR3 covers 15 residues. V was trimmed by 1 base and J by 7 bases, leaving 14 bases between them. From germline, CDR1 is SEHNR and CDR2 FQNEAQ (reference sequence). The CDR3 DNA reads as TGTGCCAGCAGCTTAGGGGACTTGGATATTAATGAGCAGTTCTTC. Translated, it gives CASSLGDLDINEQFF.

This clone was picked up one time. The V and J genes are TRBV6-5 and TRBJ2-5, with TRBD2 identical over 7 bases. This CDR3 region has 13 residues. J was trimmed by 3 bases and V by 10 bases; bases with no gene match: 8. Germline V lookup: CDR1 MNHEY, CDR2 SVGAGI. The CDR3 DNA follows: TGTGCCACGGGGAGGGCGCTTGAAGAGACCCAGTACTTC. It specifies CATGRALEETQYF.

This chain joins TRBV27 and TRBJ2-1, with 7 nucleotides matching TRBD2. Germline lookup yields CDR1 MNHEY and CDR2 SMNVEV (reference sequence). Trimming cost V 0 bases and J 4 bases; bases outside gene matches: 3. CDR3 length: 15 residues. CDR3 bases: TGTGCCAGCAGTTTATCGAAGGGACTATACAATGAGCAGTTCTTC. Protein product: CASSLSKGLYNEQFF.

The V gene is TRBV28, the J gene TRBJ1-5; TRBD1 matches at 7 bases. The V segment lost 6 bases and the J segment 4 bases; nucleotides outside the gene matches: 12. Germline-derived CDR1 and CDR2 are MDHEN and SYDVKM. CDR3 length equals 16 residues. The CDR3 DNA reads TGTGCCAGCAGCATGGGAGCGACAGGGTTTAATCAGCCCCAGCATTTT. The encoded protein is CASSMGATGFNQPQHF. The variable domain in full, with the rest retrieved from reference TRBV28 and TRBJ1-5, is DVKVTQSSRYLVKRTGEKVFLECVQDMDHENMFWYRQDPGLGLRLIYFSYDVKMKEKGDIPEGYSVSREKKERFSLILESASTNQTSMYLCASSMGATGFNQPQHFGDGTRLSIL.

The sample holds one count of this clone. The chain recombines TRBV3-1 (or the pseudogene TRBV3-2) with TRBJ1-3; D ambiguous. The CDR3 is made up of 16 amino acids. V was clipped by 4 bases and J by 0 bases, with 13 bases between them. Looked up from germline, CDR1 is LGHDT and CDR2 is YNNKEL (reference sequence). The DNA of the CDR3 is TGTGCCAGCAGCCCCCGGAGGGCTAGCTCTGGAAACACCATATATTTT. This translates into CASSPRRASSGNTIYF.

This clone was counted once. V usage is TRBV27 and J usage is TRBJ1-2; tentatively, D is TRBD1 (5 bases). This CDR3 comprises 13 residues. Germline assignment: CDR1 MNHEY and CDR2 SMNVEV (reference sequence). V shed 4 bases and J shed 3 bases, with 9 bases lying between them. CDR3 region: CASSSQGDYGYTF. The CDR3 bases are TGTGCCAGCAGTTCCCAGGGCGACTATGGCTACACCTTC.

The chain uses TRBV28 and TRBJ2-7; 7 bases align to TRBD2. The CDR3 extends over 14 amino acids. Losses at the gene ends were 4 bases for V and 5 bases for J; bases not matched to a gene: 8. Germline values: CDR1 MDHEN, CDR2 SYDVKM. CDR3 coding DNA: TGTGCCAGCAGTTCGGGGGGAGGGCTCGACGAGCAGTACTTC. Protein product: CASSSGGGLDEQYF.

V usage is TRBV7-9 and J usage is TRBJ1-6, with 11 bases aligning to TRBD1. Germline values: CDR1 SEHNR, CDR2 FQNEAQ (reference sequence). Trimming cost V 5 bases and J 1 base; bases outside gene matches: 7. CDR3 size: 18 residues. CDR3 DNA: TGTGCCAGCAGCCTGCCTGGACAGGGGGCTTCCTATAATTCACCCCTCCACTTT. Its translation: CASSLPGQGASYNSPLHF.

The chain combines TRBV15 with TRBJ1-6; maybe TRBD1 (5 bases). The V gene's germline CDR1 is LNHNV and CDR2 YYDKDF (reference sequence). The CDR3 consists of 13 residues. V lost 0 bases to trimming and J lost 12 bases, with 9 bases between them. The CDR3 spells CATSRDQGVPLHF. The CDR3 region has the DNA TGTGCCACCAGCAGAGATCAAGGGGTACCCCTCCACTTT.

The chain couples TRBV23-1 to TRBJ2-7; D gene unclear. TRBV23-1 qualifies as an ORF whose function is uncertain. Trimming took off 4 bases at V and 3 bases at J, with 13 bases between the two ends. This CDR3 is 14 amino acids long. CDR3 in amino acids: CASSLMAGNYEQYF. The CDR3 DNA reads as TGCGCCAGCAGTCTAATGGCAGGTAACTACGAGCAGTACTTC.

The chain links TRBV10-3 to TRBJ2-6; D may be TRBD2 (6 bases). The CDR3 totals 16 residues. The germline gives CDR1 ENHRY, CDR2 SYGVKD. Trimming shortened V by 8 bases and J by 4 bases, and 18 bases separated the two germline ends. CDR3 protein: CAIQWDFRRGANVLTF. CDR3 DNA: TGTGCCATCCAGTGGGACTTCCGAAGGGGGGCCAACGTCCTGACTTTC.

This chain links TRBV27 with TRBJ2-1; TRBD1 matches at 8 bases. The CDR3 is 14 residues long. Germline CDR1 is MNHEY and CDR2 is SMNVEV (reference sequence). V lost 8 bases and J lost 5; bases outside the gene matches: 8. The CDR3 DNA follows: TGTGCCAGCGGTGACAGGGGCCATAACAATGAGCAGTTCTTC. It yields the protein CASGDRGHNNEQFF.